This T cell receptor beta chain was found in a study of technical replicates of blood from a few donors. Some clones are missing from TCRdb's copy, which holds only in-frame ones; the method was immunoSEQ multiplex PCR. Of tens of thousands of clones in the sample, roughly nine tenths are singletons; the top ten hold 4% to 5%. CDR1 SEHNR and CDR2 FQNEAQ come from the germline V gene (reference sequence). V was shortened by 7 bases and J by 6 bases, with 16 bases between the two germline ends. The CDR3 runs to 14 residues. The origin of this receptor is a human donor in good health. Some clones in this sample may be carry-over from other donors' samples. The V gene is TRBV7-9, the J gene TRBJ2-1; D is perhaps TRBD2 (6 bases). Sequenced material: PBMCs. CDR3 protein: CASTLGVGLNEQFF. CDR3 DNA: TGTGCCAGCACCCTAGGGGTGGGACTCAATGAGCAGTTCTTC. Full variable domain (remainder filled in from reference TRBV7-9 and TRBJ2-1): DTGVSQNPRHKITKRGQNVTFRCDPISEHNRLYWYRQTLGQGPEFLTYFQNEAQLEKSRLLSDRFSAERPKGSFSTLEIQRTEQGDSAMYLCASTLGVGLNEQFFGPGTRLTVL.